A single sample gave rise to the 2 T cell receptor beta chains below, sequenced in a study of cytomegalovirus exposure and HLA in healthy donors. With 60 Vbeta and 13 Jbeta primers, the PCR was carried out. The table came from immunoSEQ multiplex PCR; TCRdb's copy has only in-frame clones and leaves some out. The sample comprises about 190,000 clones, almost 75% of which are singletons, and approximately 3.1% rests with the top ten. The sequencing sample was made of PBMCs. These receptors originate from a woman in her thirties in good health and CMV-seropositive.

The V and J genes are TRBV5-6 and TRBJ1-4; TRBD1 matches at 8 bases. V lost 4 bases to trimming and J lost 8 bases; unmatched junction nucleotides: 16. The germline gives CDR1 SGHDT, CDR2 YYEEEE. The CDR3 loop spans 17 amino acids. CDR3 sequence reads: CASSPRPGGQGGEKLFF. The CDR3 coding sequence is TGTGCCAGCAGCCCCCGTCCCGGTGGACAGGGCGGAGAAAAACTGTTTTTT. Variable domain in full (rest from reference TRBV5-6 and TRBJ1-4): DAGVTQSPTHLIKTRGQQVTLRCSPKSGHDTVSWYQQALGQGPQFIFQYYEEEERQRGNFPDRFSGHQFPNYSSELNVNALLLGDSALYLCASSPRPGGQGGEKLFFGSGTQLSVL.

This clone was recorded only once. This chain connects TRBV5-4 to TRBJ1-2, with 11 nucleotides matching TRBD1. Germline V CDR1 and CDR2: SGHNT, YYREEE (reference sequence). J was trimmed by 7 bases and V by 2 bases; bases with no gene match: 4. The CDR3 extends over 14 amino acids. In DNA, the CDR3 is TGTGCCAGCAGCTTAGGACAGGGGGCCTGTGGCTACACCTTC. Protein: CASSLGQGACGYTF. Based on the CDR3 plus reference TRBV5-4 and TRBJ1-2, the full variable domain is ETGVTQSPTHLIKTRGQQVTLRCSSQSGHNTVSWYQQALGQGPQFIFQYYREEENGRGNFPPRFSGLQFPNYSSELNVNALELDDSALYLCASSLGQGACGYTFGSGTRLTVV.